This T cell receptor beta chain was observed in a study of post-analysis software for immune sequencing data. Researchers reported that TCR beta cDNA libraries carried unique molecular identifiers. Out of roughly 0.95 to 11 million T cells, roughly 0.5 million cDNA molecules were generated. TCRdb re-derived calls from the PCR reads in MiXCR, one entry per CDR3 protein. The sample records hundreds of thousands of distinct CDR3 sequences, roughly two fifths being singletons. Concerning this clonotype itself: Its antigen is not identified.

The CDR3 is made up of 16 amino acids. Study-wide points: Compared with controls, patients had more of five TRBV segments, including TRBV5-6, TRBV5-1 and TRBV20-1.

The chain is built from TRBV12-3 or TRBV12-4 and TRBJ2-4; D is perhaps TRBD1 or TRBD2 (5 bases each). TRBJ2-5 matches the DNA end more closely, so the J call is doubtful. The origin of this receptor is a girl aged 10 to 17 with multiple sclerosis. Sequencing input: blood. The CDR3 region has the DNA TGTGCCAGCAGTTTAGACGGGATGGGACCCAAAGAGACCCAGTACTTC. It specifies CASSLDGMGPKETQYF.